Listed here is a single T cell receptor beta chain. This specimen belongs to a study of shared T cell receptors in the human thymus. CDR3 length equals 14 residues. Germline V gene lookup returns CDR1 SGHVS and CDR2 FNYEAQ. V shed 0 bases and J shed 8 bases, with 11 bases lying between them. The table came from immunoSEQ multiplex PCR; TCRdb's copy has only in-frame clones and leaves some out. Of about 660,000 clones in the sample, roughly 86% are singletons; the top ten hold 0.009% to 0.0095%. This sample also appeared in a second study, on human thymus T cells. As that study records: Resections removed during corrective heart surgery provided the thymus tissue used. Gene usage (both V and J) appeared biased in thymic and blood repertoires. Thymic TCR repertoires of unrelated people reportedly overlapped highly.

Sequenced sample: thymocytes. The V call is TRBV7-6, the J call TRBJ1-3; no firm D call. This TCR was recovered from a boy under two years old with a congenital heart defect. The CDR3 spells CASSLAPEVDTIYF. CDR3 nucleotide sequence: TGTGCCAGCAGCTTAGCGCCAGAAGTGGACACCATATATTTT.